The 25 T cell receptor beta chains in this list originate from one sample, sequenced in a study of T cell responses to AZD1222 COVID-19 vaccine. Sequencing was performed with immunoSEQ multiplex PCR; in TCRdb, only in-frame clones are kept and a portion is missing. The sample consists of over 150,000 clones, 85% to 90% of them appearing once. The input for sequencing was peripheral blood, taken on day 0 of AZD1222 vaccination. The receptors were gathered from an adult in good health.

The gene calls are TRBV7-9 and TRBJ1-5; D call uncertain. V lost 0 bases and J lost 2, with 11 bases in between. The CDR3 contains 16 residues. Germline lookup yields CDR1 SEHNR and CDR2 FQNEAQ (reference sequence). CDR3 coding DNA: TGTGCCAGCAGCTTAGCCGGAACCCACGGCAATCAGCCCCAGCATTTT. Translating gives CASSLAGTHGNQPQHF. Drawing the rest from reference TRBV7-9 and TRBJ1-5, the complete variable domain is DTGVSQNPRHKITKRGQNVTFRCDPISEHNRLYWYRQTLGQGPEFLTYFQNEAQLEKSRLLSDRFSAERPKGSFSTLEIQRTEQGDSAMYLCASSLAGTHGNQPQHFGDGTRLSIL.

This chain connects TRBV6-4 to TRBJ2-1, with no clear D. The CDR3 contains 16 residues. Germline V CDR1 and CDR2: MRHNA, SNTAGT. The germline V and J ends were trimmed by 2 bases and 2 bases, with 13 bases remaining between them. The CDR3 sequence: CASSDQLGPPYNEQFF. The CDR3 nucleotides are TGTGCCAGCAGTGACCAACTGGGCCCGCCCTACAATGAGCAGTTCTTC.

J is TRBJ1-6 and V is TRBV4-2, with D unclear. Germline V gene lookup returns CDR1 LGHNA and CDR2 YNFKEQ. The V gene lost 4 bases and the J gene lost 8 bases, with 15 bases spanning the gap. This CDR3 is built from 15 residues. DNA for the CDR3: TGTGCCAGCAGCCTCCCGGTCAATGGTGATTCACCCCTCCACTTT. Residues: CASSLPVNGDSPLHF.

The rearrangement uses TRBV6-5 and TRBJ1-5, with 8 bases identical to TRBD1. The CDR3 runs 15 residues. J lost 5 bases, V lost 6 bases, and 9 bases had no gene match. The germline V gene encodes CDR1 MNHEY and CDR2 SVGAGI. The CDR3 nucleotides are TGTGCCAGCAGCGCGACAGGGGCCTGGGATCAGCCCCAGCATTTT. Its translation is CASSATGAWDQPQHF.

The rearrangement uses TRBV10-3 and TRBJ2-3; D call uncertain. CDR3 size: 12 residues. Looked up from germline, CDR1 is ENHRY and CDR2 is SYGVKD. V was clipped by 4 bases and J by 6 bases, with 8 bases between them. Here the CDR3 DNA reads TGTGCCATCAGTGGGGGATTGGATACGCAGTATTTT. Translated: CAISGGLDTQYF.

This chain uses TRBV7-2 with TRBJ1-2, with D unclear. Germline V gene data show CDR1 as SGHTA and CDR2 as FQGNSA. This CDR3 comprises 13 residues. Trimming removed 4 bases at V and 7 bases at J, with 13 bases between. The CDR3 DNA is TGTGCCAGCAGCTCTAGGTCCCATGGTGGCTACACCTTC. Its protein product is CASSSRSHGGYTF.

The chain carries TRBV9 and TRBJ1-1; no clear D gene. CDR3 size: 14 residues. V shed 3 bases and J shed 2 bases, with 11 bases lying between them. Germline CDR1 is SGDLS and CDR2 is YYNGEE. The CDR3 bases are TGTGCCAGCAGCGCCGGGTTCGCCAACACTGAAGCTTTCTTT. It translates to CASSAGFANTEAFF.

The V and J genes are TRBV27 and TRBJ1-2; 10 nucleotides line up with TRBD1. J gave up 5 bases and V 4 bases, and 7 bases lay outside the gene matches. CDR3 size: 15 residues. From germline, CDR1 is MNHEY and CDR2 SMNVEV (reference sequence). The CDR3 region has the DNA TGTGCCAGCAGTTCCGGACAGGGGGATTGGTATGGCTACACCTTC. It specifies CASSSGQGDWYGYTF.

V and J are TRBV14 and TRBJ1-4; D is perhaps TRBD1 (5 bases). CDR1 is SGHDN and CDR2 is FVKESK in the germline V gene. The CDR3 covers 17 residues. Trimming removed 3 bases at V and 8 bases at J, with 22 bases between. The CDR3 sequence is CASSHLNPGPSREKLFF. CDR3 coding DNA: TGTGCCAGCAGCCACTTAAACCCGGGACCAAGTAGAGAAAAACTGTTTTTT.

The genes are TRBV6-1 and TRBJ1-5, with a tentative D call TRBD1 (6 bases). Germline values: CDR1 MNHNS, CDR2 SASEGT. The V gene lost 2 bases and the J gene lost 5 bases, with 13 bases spanning the gap. The CDR3 is made up of 15 amino acids. The CDR3 DNA is TGTGCCAGCAGTGAATTCAGGGGTCCCCATCAGCCCCAGCATTTT. This sequence encodes CASSEFRGPHQPQHF.

CDR3: CASSPGGGNSYEQYF. In DNA, the CDR3 is TGTGCCAGCAGCCCCGGGGGCGGAAACTCCTACGAGCAGTACTTC. The J gene is TRBJ2-7, the V gene TRBV28, with D perhaps matching TRBD1 or TRBD2 (6 bases each). The V end lost 6 bases, the J end lost 0 bases, and 15 bases lay between the germline ends. Germline loops: CDR1 MDHEN, CDR2 SYDVKM. CDR3 length: 15 amino acids.

The V call is TRBV6-5, the J call TRBJ2-7; 7 bases are shared with TRBD1. CDR1 is MNHEY, CDR2 SVGAGI, per germline. J gave up 2 bases and V 6 bases, and 7 bases lay outside the gene matches. The CDR3 length is 14 residues. CDR3 coding DNA: TGTGCCAGCAGAAGACAGGGAATTACCTACGAGCAGTACTTC. Protein sequence: CASRRQGITYEQYF.

This clone was seen ten or more times. The rearrangement links TRBV6-1 to TRBJ2-7; tentatively, D is TRBD1 (7 bases). This CDR3 spans 15 amino acids. V lost 3 bases and J lost 2, with 14 bases in between. In germline, CDR1 is MNHNS, CDR2 SASEGT. DNA for the CDR3: TGTGCCAGCAGTGAGTTTGCAGGGGGGACCTACGAGCAGTACGTC. Protein: CASSEFAGGTYEQYV.

This chain uses TRBV6-1 with TRBJ2-5, with no clear D. Trimming removed 1 base at V and 1 base at J, with 10 bases between. The CDR3 extends over 15 amino acids. Germline V lookup: CDR1 MNHNS, CDR2 SASEGT. This chain's CDR3 is CASSEGVVGQETQYF. The CDR3 nucleotides read TGTGCCAGCAGTGAAGGGGTCGTGGGCCAAGAGACCCAGTACTTC.

This clone was counted once. V gene TRBV5-1 combines with J gene TRBJ2-7, with D perhaps matching TRBD1 (6 bases). The germline V and J ends were trimmed by 3 bases and 5 bases, with 18 bases remaining between them. The CDR3 totals 15 residues. Per the germline V gene, CDR1 is SGHRS and CDR2 is YFSETQ. CDR3 residues: CASSSVLDSADEQYF. CDR3 nucleotides: TGCGCCAGCAGCTCGGTATTGGACAGCGCGGACGAGCAGTACTTC.

The rearrangement uses TRBV4-3 and TRBJ2-1; TRBD2 agrees at 13 bases. The germline CDR1 and CDR2 sequences are LGHNA and YSLEER. Trimming at V came to 0 bases and at J to 9 bases, leaving 14 bases not matched to a gene. The CDR3 runs to 19 residues. Here the CDR3 reads CASSQEGYPGTSGDLEQFF. CDR3 DNA sequence: TGCGCCAGCAGCCAAGAGGGCTATCCCGGGACTAGCGGGGATCTTGAGCAGTTCTTC.

V and J are TRBV12-5 and TRBJ2-2; unclear D gene. CDR3 length equals 17 residues. V lost 6 bases and J lost 5, with 22 bases in between. Germline loops: CDR1 LGHNT, CDR2 FRNRAP. CDR3: CASGLIRHQWATGELFF. In DNA, the CDR3 is TGTGCTAGTGGCTTAATCCGCCACCAGTGGGCAACCGGGGAGCTGTTTTTT. Together with reference TRBV12-5 and TRBJ2-2, the CDR3 gives the full variable domain: DARVTQTPRHKVTEMGQEVTMRCQPILGHNTVFWYRQTMMQGLELLAYFRNRAPLDDSGMPKDRFSAEMPDATLATLKIQPSEPRDSAVYFCASGLIRHQWATGELFFGEGSRLTVL.

This clone was seen a single time. This chain links TRBV5-4 with TRBJ2-4; no definite D call. V was pared by 0 bases and J by 0 bases, with 10 bases between. Germline CDR1 SGHNT, CDR2 YYREEE (reference sequence). The CDR3 is 16 amino acids. The DNA for the CDR3 is TGTGCCAGCAGCTTGGAAACAGCCCTAGCCAAAAACATTCAGTACTTC. Translating gives CASSLETALAKNIQYF.

This chain links TRBV7-2 with TRBJ2-7; D is possibly TRBD1 (6 bases). Germline V gives CDR1 SGHTA, CDR2 FQGNSA. Between the trimmed V and J ends, which lost 0 bases and 1 base, there was a span of 7 bases. The CDR3 runs to 14 residues. CDR3 nucleotides: TGTGCCAGCAGCTTAGCCAGGGGTTCCTACGAGCAGTACGTC. It yields the protein CASSLARGSYEQYV.

This chain connects TRBV5-6 to TRBJ1-1; 8 bases align to TRBD1. The germline CDR1 and CDR2 sequences are SGHDT and YYEEEE. V trimming: 0 bases; J trimming: 7 bases; junction bases outside the gene matches: 5. The CDR3 covers 14 residues. CDR3: CASSLVGTGIEAFF. The CDR3 DNA is TGTGCCAGCAGCTTGGTCGGGACAGGCATTGAAGCTTTCTTT.

The rearrangement uses TRBV3-1 (or the pseudogene TRBV3-2) and TRBJ2-3; 7 bases agree with TRBD2. Trimming took 4 bases from V and 0 from J; bases not matched to a gene: 13. This CDR3 region has 18 residues. Germline assignment: CDR1 LGHDT and CDR2 YNNKEL (reference sequence). The CDR3 loop is CASSPSLRGGGSTDTQYF. The CDR3 coding sequence is TGTGCCAGCAGCCCCTCTCTCCGCGGGGGAGGGAGCACAGATACGCAGTATTTT.

The chain links TRBV6-2 or TRBV6-3 to TRBJ2-7; D is unclear. The CDR3 has 14 amino acids. Germline-derived CDR1 and CDR2 are MNHEY and SVGEGT. V was pared by 4 bases and J by 1 base, with 11 bases between. The CDR3 loop reads CASSFEPGSYEQYF. The CDR3, as DNA: TGTGCCAGCAGTTTCGAACCGGGTTCCTACGAGCAGTACTTC.

A note on this clone: An end of the junction does not agree with germline; a read error may underlie this. CDR3 DNA sequence: TGTGCCAGCAGTTTAGGGTCGGCGGGGGACTCCTACGAGCAGTACTTC. Encoded protein: CASSLGSAGDSYEQYF. V usage is TRBV7-2 and J usage is TRBJ2-7; 7 nucleotides line up with TRBD2. CDR3 length: 16 residues. From germline, CDR1 is SGHTA and CDR2 FQGNSA.

This chain uses TRBV4-3 with TRBJ2-7; TRBD1 or TRBD2 may be the D gene (5 bases each). Trimming pared 1 base from V and 0 bases from J, leaving 13 bases between. Germline lookup yields CDR1 LGHNA and CDR2 YSLEER. CDR3 length equals 16 residues. Here the CDR3 reads CASSQAAGRFSYEQYF. The CDR3 nucleotides read TGCGCCAGCAGCCAAGCGGCAGGGAGATTCTCCTACGAGCAGTACTTC.

J is TRBJ2-3 and V is TRBV11-2; no reliable D call. This CDR3 is built from 12 residues. CDR1 is SGHAT and CDR2 is FQNNGV in the germline V gene. V shed 0 bases and J shed 13 bases, with 11 bases lying between them. The DNA for the CDR3 is TGTGCCAGCAGCTTAGATCAAACAGTAGAGTATTTT. Translating gives CASSLDQTVEYF.